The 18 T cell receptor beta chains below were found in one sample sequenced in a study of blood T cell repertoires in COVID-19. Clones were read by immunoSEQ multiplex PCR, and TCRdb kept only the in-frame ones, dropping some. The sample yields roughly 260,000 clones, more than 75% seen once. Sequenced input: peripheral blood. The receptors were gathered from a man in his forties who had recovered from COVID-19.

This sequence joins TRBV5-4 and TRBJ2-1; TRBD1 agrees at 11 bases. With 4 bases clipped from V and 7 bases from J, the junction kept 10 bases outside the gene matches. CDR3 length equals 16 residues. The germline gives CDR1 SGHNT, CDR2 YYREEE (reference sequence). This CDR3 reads CASSRKRDRGRNEQFF. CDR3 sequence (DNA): TGTGCCAGCAGCAGGAAAAGGGACAGGGGGAGGAATGAGCAGTTCTTC.

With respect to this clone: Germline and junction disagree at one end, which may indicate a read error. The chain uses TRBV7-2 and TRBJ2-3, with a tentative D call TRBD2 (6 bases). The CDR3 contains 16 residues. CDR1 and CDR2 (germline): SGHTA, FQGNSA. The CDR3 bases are TGTGCCAGCAGCTTAGTGGGACGGGGGTTCGGGCCCCCGTTGTCTTTT. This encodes CASSLVGRGFGPPLSF.

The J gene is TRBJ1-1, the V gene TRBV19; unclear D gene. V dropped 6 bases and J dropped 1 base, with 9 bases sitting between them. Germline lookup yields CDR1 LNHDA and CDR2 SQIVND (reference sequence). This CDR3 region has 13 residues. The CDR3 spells CASSLQTNTEAFF. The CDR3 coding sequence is TGTGCCAGTAGCCTACAGACGAACACTGAAGCTTTCTTT.

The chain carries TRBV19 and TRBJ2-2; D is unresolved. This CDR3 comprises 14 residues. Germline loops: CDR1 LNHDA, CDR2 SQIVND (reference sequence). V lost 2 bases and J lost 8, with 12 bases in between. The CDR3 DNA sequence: TGTGCCAGTAGTATAAGACTTAAACCGGGGGAGCTGTTTTTT. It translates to CASSIRLKPGELFF.

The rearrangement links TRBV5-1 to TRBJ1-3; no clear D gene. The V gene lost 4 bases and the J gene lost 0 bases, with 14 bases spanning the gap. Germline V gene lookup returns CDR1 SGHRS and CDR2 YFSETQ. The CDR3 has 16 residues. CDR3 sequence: CASSREATRSGNTIYF. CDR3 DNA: TGCGCCAGCAGCAGGGAGGCCACCCGCTCTGGAAACACCATATATTTT.

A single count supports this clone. The CDR3 spells CASSLGTVEKLFF. DNA of the CDR3: TGTGCCAGCAGCTTAGGGACTGTTGAAAAACTGTTTTTT. The V call is TRBV11-2, the J call TRBJ1-4, with no clear D. CDR3 length: 13 residues. V shed 1 base and J shed 7 bases, with 7 bases lying between them. The germline V gene encodes CDR1 SGHAT and CDR2 FQNNGV.

The DNA of the CDR3 is TGTGCCACCAGTGACCCACAAGAGACCCAGTACTTC. Its protein product is CATSDPQETQYF. V usage is TRBV24-1 and J usage is TRBJ2-5; D is unclear. The germline CDR1 and CDR2 sequences are KGHDR and SFDVKD. V was pared by 4 bases and J by 2 bases, with 4 bases between. This CDR3 region has 12 residues.

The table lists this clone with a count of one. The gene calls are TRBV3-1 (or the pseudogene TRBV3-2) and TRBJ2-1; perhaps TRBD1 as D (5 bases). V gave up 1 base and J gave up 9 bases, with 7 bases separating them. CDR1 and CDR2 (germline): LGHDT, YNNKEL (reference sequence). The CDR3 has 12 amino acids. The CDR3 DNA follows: TGTGCCAGCAGCCAAGTGGGGCGTGAGCAGTTCTTC. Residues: CASSQVGREQFF.

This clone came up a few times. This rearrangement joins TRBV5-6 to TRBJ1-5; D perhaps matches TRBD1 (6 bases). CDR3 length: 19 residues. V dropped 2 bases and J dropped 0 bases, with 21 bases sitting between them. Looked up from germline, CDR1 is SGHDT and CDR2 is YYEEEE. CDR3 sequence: CASSLMVTPGTHSNQPQHF. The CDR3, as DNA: TGTGCCAGCAGCTTAATGGTGACCCCCGGGACACATAGCAATCAGCCCCAGCATTTT.

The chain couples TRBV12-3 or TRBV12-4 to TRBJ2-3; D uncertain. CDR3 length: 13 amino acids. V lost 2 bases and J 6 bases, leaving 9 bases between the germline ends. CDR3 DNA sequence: TGTGCCAGCAGTTTAAAGCGCGTGGATACGCAGTATTTT. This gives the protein CASSLKRVDTQYF.

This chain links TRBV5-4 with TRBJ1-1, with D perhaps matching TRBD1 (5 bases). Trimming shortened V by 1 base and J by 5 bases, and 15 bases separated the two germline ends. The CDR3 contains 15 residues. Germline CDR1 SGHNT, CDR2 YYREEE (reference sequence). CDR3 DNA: TGTGCCAGCAGCTTGTCGTCGGGGGTTTATACTGAAGCTTTCTTT. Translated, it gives CASSLSSGVYTEAFF.

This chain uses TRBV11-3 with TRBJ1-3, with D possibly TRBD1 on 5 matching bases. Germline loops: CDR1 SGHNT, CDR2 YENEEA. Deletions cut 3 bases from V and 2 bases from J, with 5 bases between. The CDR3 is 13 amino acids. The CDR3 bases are TGTGCCAGCAGCTTGGGGCCTGGAAACACCATATATTTT. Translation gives CASSLGPGNTIYF.

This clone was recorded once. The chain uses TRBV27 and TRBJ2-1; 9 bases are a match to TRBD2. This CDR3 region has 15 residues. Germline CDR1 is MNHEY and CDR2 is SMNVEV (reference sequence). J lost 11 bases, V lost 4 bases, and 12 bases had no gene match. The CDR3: CASSSPGGGARKQFF. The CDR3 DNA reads TGTGCCAGCAGTTCCCCTGGCGGGGGGGCTCGCAAGCAGTTCTTC.

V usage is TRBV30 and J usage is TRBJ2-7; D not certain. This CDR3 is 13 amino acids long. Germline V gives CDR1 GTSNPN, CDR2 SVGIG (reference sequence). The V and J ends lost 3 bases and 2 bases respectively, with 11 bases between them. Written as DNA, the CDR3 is TGTGCCTGGAGCCCACAGAAAACCTACGAGCAGTACTTC. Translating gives CAWSPQKTYEQYF. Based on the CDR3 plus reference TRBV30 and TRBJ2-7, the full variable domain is SQTIHQWPATLVQPVGSPLSLECTVEGTSNPNLYWYRQAAGRGLQLLFYSVGIGQISSEVPQNLSASRPQDRQFILSSKKLLLSDSGFYLCAWSPQKTYEQYFGPGTRLTVT.

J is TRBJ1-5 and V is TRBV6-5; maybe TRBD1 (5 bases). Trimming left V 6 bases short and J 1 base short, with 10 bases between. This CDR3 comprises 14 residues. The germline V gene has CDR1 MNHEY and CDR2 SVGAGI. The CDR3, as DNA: TGTGCCAGCAGGCGCTCAGGGAGCAATCAGCCCCAGCATTTT. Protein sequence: CASRRSGSNQPQHF.

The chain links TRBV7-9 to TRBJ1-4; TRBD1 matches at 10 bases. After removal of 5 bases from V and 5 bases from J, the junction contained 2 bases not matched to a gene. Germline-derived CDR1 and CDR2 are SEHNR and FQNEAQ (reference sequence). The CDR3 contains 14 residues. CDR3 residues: CASSAGQGNEKLFF. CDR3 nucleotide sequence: TGTGCCAGCAGCGCGGGACAGGGGAATGAAAAACTGTTTTTT.

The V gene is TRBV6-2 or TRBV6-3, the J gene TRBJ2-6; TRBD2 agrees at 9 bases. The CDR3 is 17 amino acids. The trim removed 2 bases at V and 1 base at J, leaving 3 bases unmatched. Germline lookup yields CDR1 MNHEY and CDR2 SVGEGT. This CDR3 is CASSYGSGGSGANVLTF. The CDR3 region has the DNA TGTGCCAGCAGTTACGGTAGCGGGGGATCTGGGGCCAACGTCCTGACTTTC.

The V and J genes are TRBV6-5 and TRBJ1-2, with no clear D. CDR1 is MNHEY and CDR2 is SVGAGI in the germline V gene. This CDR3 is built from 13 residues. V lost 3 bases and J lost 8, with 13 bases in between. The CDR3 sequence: CASSYNRGSGYTF. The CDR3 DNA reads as TGTGCCAGCAGTTATAACCGGGGATCGGGCTACACCTTC.